Presented here are 11 T cell receptor beta chains from one specimen sequenced in a study of blood T cell repertoires in COVID-19. Measured with immunoSEQ multiplex PCR; TCRdb has only the in-frame clones, and not every one. Of fewer than 75,000 clones detected, about 84% appear once; the ten largest clones hold about 41%. The material sequenced was peripheral blood. All receptors come from a human donor in a cohort sampled during active COVID-19.

This sequence joins TRBV15 and TRBJ2-2; weak D call: TRBD2 (6 bases). Germline CDR1 is LNHNV and CDR2 is YYDKDF (reference sequence). The ends were cut back, 5 bases at V and 7 bases at J, with 23 bases in the middle. The CDR3 is 17 amino acids. Here the CDR3 reads CATSPRGGVRGFGELFF. CDR3 sequence (DNA): TGTGCCACCAGCCCGCGAGGCGGGGTGAGAGGCTTCGGGGAGCTGTTTTTT. Full variable domain (outside the CDR3, taken from reference TRBV15 and TRBJ2-2): DAMVIQNPRYQVTQFGKPVTLSCSQTLNHNVMYWYQQKSSQAPKLLFHYYDKDFNNEADTPDNFQSRRPNTSFCFLDIRSPGLGDTAMYLCATSPRGGVRGFGELFFGEGSRLTVL.

The genes are TRBV6-5 and TRBJ2-3; weak D call: TRBD2 (5 bases). Germline V gene data show CDR1 as MNHEY and CDR2 as SVGAGI. Trimming took 0 bases from V and 3 from J, leaving 13 bases between them. This CDR3 has 16 amino acids. CDR3 amino acids: CASSYSGTGKTDTQYF. The CDR3 DNA sequence: TGTGCCAGCAGTTACTCGGGAACCGGGAAGACAGATACGCAGTATTTT.

This clone was picked up a small number of times. The V gene is TRBV5-4, the J gene TRBJ2-7; 9 positions match TRBD1. The ends lost 4 bases at V and 2 bases at J; junction bases unmatched: 10. CDR3 length: 16 residues. Germline lookup yields CDR1 SGHNT and CDR2 YYREEE (reference sequence). CDR3 nucleotide sequence: TGTGCCAGCAGCGTGGGAGGGACAGGGTCCACCTACGAGCAGTACTTC. Amino acids: CASSVGGTGSTYEQYF.

The rearrangement links TRBV19 to TRBJ1-1, with D tentatively TRBD1 (6 bases). The CDR3 loop spans 15 amino acids. Trimming removed 4 bases at V and 6 bases at J, with 18 bases between. CDR1 and CDR2 from the germline V gene are LNHDA and SQIVND (reference sequence). CDR3 DNA sequence: TGTGCCAGTAGTACCCGACAGGTTCGGAGCGCTGAAGCTTTCTTT. It yields the protein CASSTRQVRSAEAFF. Drawing the rest from reference TRBV19 and TRBJ1-1, the complete variable domain is DGGITQSPKYLFRKEGQNVTLSCEQNLNHDAMYWYRQDPGQGLRLIYYSQIVNDFQKGDIAEGYSVSREKKESFPLTVTSAQKNPTAFYLCASSTRQVRSAEAFFGQGTRLTVV.

V and J are TRBV19 and TRBJ1-3; 7 nucleotides line up with TRBD1. Per the germline V gene, CDR1 is LNHDA and CDR2 is SQIVND (reference sequence). V lost 4 bases, J lost 0 bases, and 6 bases stayed unmatched. CDR3 size: 16 residues. The CDR3 loop reads CASSSGQAYSGNTIYF. The CDR3 nucleotides are TGTGCCAGTAGTAGCGGACAGGCCTACTCTGGAAACACCATATATTTT.

The chain links TRBV7-9 to TRBJ1-5, with 7 bases identical to TRBD1. V lost 4 bases to trimming and J lost 2 bases; unmatched junction nucleotides: 5. The CDR3 loop spans 15 amino acids. Germline V lookup: CDR1 SEHNR, CDR2 FQNEAQ (reference sequence). The DNA of the CDR3 is TGTGCCAGCAGCTCAGGGGGACGGGGCAATCAGCCCCAGCATTTT. It encodes CASSSGGRGNQPQHF. Using reference TRBV7-9 and TRBJ1-5 for the parts outside the CDR3, the full variable domain is DTGVSQNPRHKITKRGQNVTFRCDPISEHNRLYWYRQTLGQGPEFLTYFQNEAQLEKSRLLSDRFSAERPKGSFSTLEIQRTEQGDSAMYLCASSSGGRGNQPQHFGDGTRLSIL.

This sequence joins TRBV10-3 and TRBJ2-7, with D perhaps matching TRBD2 (6 bases). Trimming took 4 bases from V and 7 from J, leaving 20 bases between them. The germline V gene has CDR1 ENHRY and CDR2 SYGVKD. This CDR3 has 15 amino acids. DNA of the CDR3: TGTGCCATCAGTGCGGCGGGGAGACGTGGTGTGGAGCAGTACTTC. This translates into CAISAAGRRGVEQYF.

The J gene is TRBJ2-6, the V gene TRBV28; no firm D call. Trimming left V 2 bases short and J 0 bases short, with 8 bases between. CDR3 size: 16 residues. The germline V gene encodes CDR1 MDHEN and CDR2 SYDVKM. The CDR3, as DNA: TGTGCCAGCAGTTTACCACAGAGCTCTGGGGCCAACGTCCTGACTTTC. Translation: CASSLPQSSGANVLTF.

This clone was seen just once. J is TRBJ2-7 and V is TRBV5-4; a possible D gene is TRBD1 (5 bases). CDR1 is SGHNT and CDR2 is YYREEE in the germline V gene (reference sequence). CDR3 length: 14 residues. V was cut by 0 bases and J by 3 bases, with 10 bases left in between. CDR3 residues: CASSLEQGVYEQYF. The CDR3, as DNA: TGTGCCAGCAGCTTGGAGCAGGGTGTCTACGAGCAGTACTTC.

This clone was counted once. CDR3 bases: TGTGCCAGCACAGGGGTCCTTCAGCCCCAGCATTTT. Residues: CASTGVLQPQHF. The J gene is TRBJ1-5, the V gene TRBV28, with D perhaps TRBD1 (6 bases). The CDR3 runs 12 residues. CDR1 is MDHEN and CDR2 is SYDVKM in the germline V gene. V lost 7 bases, J lost 6 bases, and 10 bases lay in between.

The gene calls are TRBV4-3 and TRBJ1-4, with 8 bases aligning to TRBD1. V lost 5 bases and J lost 7; bases outside the gene matches: 9. Germline CDR1 is LGHNA and CDR2 is YSLEER. The CDR3 is 15 residues long. The CDR3 DNA is TGCGCCAGCAGCGCACTCAGGGGGCTGGCTGAAAAACTGTTTTTT. Translating it yields CASSALRGLAEKLFF.